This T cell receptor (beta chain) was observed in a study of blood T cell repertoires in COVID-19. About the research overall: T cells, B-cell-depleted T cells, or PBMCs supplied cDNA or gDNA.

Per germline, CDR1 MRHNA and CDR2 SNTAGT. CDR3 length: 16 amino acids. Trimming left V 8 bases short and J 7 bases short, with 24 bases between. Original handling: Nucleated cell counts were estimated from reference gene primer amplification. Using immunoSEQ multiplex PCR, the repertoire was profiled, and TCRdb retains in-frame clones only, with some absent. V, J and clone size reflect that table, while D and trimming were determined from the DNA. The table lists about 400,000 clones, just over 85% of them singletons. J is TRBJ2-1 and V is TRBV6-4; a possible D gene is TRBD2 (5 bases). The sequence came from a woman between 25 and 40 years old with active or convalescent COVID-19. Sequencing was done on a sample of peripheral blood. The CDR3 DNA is TGTGCCAGCCCTGGCGGGTGCTACTATACATTGAATGAGCAGTTCTTC. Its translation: CASPGGCYYTLNEQFF.